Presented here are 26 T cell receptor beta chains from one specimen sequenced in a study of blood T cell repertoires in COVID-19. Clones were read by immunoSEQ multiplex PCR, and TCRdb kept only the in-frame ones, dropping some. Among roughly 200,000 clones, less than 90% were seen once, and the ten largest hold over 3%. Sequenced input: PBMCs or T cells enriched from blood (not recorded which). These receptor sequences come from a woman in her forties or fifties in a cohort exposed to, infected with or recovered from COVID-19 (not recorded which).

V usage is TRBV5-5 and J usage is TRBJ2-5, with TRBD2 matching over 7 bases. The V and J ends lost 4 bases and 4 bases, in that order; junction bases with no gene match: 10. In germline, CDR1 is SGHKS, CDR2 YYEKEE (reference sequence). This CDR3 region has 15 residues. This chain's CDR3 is CASSIQVGGTETQYF. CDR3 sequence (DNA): TGTGCCAGCAGCATACAGGTGGGAGGGACAGAGACCCAGTACTTC.

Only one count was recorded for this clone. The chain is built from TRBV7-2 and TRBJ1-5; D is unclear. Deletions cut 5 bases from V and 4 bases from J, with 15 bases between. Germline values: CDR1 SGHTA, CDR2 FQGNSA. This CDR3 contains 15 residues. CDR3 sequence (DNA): TGTGCCAGCAGCCCCGGGCTCGGGGTTAATCAGCCCCAGCATTTT. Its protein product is CASSPGLGVNQPQHF. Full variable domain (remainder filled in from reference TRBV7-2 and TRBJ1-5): GAGVSQSPSNKVTEKGKDVELRCDPISGHTALYWYRQSLGQGLEFLIYFQGNSAPDKSGLPSDRFSAERTGGSVSTLTIQRTQQEDSAVYLCASSPGLGVNQPQHFGDGTRLSIL.

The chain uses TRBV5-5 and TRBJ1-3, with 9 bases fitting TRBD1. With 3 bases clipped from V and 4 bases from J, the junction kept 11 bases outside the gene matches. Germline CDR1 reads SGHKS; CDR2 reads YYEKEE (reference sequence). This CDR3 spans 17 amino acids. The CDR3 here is CASSSVPLQGAGNTIYF. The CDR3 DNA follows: TGTGCCAGCAGCTCCGTCCCTTTACAGGGGGCAGGAAACACCATATATTTT.

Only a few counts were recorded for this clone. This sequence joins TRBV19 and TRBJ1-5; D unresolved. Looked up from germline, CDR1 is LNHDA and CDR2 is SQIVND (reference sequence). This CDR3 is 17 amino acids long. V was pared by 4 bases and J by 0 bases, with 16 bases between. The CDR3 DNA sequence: TGTGCCAGTAGTAAGACACCGAACCCTTATAGCAATCAGCCCCAGCATTTT. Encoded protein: CASSKTPNPYSNQPQHF.

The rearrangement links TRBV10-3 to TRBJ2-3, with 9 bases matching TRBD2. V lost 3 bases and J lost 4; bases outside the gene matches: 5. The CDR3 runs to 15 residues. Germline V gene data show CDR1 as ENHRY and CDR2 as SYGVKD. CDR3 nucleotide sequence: TGTGCCATCAGTGAAGGTAGCGGGGGCCCAGATACGCAGTATTTT. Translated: CAISEGSGGPDTQYF.

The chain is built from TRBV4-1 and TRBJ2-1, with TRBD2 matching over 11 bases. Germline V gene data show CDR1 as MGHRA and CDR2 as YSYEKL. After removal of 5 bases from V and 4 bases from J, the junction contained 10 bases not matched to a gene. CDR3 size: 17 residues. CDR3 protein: CASSARLAGPQYNEQFF. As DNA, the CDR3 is TGCGCCAGCAGCGCTCGACTAGCGGGGCCCCAATACAATGAGCAGTTCTTC.

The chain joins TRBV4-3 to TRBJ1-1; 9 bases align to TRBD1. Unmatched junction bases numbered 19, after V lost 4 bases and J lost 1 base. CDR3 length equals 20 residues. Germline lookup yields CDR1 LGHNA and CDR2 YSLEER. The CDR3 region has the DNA TGCGCCAGCAGCCGTTGGGGACAGGGTAGTCTCAGGATCGGGAACACTGAAGCTTTCTTT. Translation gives CASSRWGQGSLRIGNTEAFF.

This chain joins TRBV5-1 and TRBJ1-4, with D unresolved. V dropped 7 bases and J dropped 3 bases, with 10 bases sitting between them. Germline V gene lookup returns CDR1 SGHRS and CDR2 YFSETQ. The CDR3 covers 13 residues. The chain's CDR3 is CASGGSPNEKLFF. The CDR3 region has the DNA TGCGCCAGCGGCGGCAGCCCTAATGAAAAACTGTTTTTT.

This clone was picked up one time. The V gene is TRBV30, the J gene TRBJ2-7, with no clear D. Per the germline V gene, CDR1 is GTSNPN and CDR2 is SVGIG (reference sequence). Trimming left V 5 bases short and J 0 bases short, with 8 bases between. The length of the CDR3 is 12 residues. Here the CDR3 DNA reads TGTGCCTGGGCCTCGAGCTCCTACGAGCAGTACTTC. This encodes CAWASSSYEQYF.

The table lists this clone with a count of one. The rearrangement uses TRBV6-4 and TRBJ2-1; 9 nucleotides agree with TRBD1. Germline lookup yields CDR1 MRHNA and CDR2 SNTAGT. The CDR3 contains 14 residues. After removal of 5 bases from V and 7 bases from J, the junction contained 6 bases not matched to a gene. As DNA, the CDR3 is TGTGCCAGCAGTCTACAGGGGGCTTTGAATGAGCAGTTCTTC. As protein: CASSLQGALNEQFF.

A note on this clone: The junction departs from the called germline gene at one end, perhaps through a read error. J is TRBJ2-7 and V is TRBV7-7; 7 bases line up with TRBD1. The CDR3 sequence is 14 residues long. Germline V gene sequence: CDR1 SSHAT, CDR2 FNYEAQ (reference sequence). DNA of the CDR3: TGTGCTAGCAGCCCTTACCAGGGGGCCTACGAGCAGTACTTC. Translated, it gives CASSPYQGAYEQYF.

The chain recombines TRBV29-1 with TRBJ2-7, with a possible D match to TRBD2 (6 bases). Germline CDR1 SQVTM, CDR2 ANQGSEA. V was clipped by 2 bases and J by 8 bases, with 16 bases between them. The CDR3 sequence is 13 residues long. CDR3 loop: CSVEPGARGKQYF. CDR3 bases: TGCAGCGTTGAACCTGGGGCCCGGGGGAAGCAGTACTTC.

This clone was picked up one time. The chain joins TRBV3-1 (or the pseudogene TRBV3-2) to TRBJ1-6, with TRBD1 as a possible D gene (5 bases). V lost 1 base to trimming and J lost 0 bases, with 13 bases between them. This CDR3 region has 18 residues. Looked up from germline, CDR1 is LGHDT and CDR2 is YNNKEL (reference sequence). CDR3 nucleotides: TGTGCCAGCAGCCAAGCCCGGGGGTCGAGCTCCTATAATTCACCCCTCCACTTT. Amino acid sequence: CASSQARGSSSYNSPLHF.

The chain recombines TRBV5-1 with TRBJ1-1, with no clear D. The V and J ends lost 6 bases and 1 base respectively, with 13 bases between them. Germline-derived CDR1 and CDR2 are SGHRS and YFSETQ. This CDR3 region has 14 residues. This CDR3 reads CASNLAGGNTEAFF. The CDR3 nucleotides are TGCGCCAGCAACCTAGCAGGTGGGAACACTGAAGCTTTCTTT.

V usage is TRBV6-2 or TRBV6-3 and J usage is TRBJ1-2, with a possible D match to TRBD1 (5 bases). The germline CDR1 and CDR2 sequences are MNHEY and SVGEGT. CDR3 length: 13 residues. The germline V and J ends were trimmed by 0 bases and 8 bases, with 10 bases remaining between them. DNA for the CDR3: TGTGCCAGCAGTTACTCAGGGGATCGAGGCTACACCTTC. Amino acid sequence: CASSYSGDRGYTF.

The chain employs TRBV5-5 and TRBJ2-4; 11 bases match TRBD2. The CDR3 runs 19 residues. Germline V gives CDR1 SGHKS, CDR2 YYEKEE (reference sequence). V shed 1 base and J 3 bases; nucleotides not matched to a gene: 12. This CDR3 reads CASSLSPSGGQGDKNIQYF. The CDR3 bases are TGTGCCAGCAGCTTGTCACCTAGCGGGGGGCAGGGGGACAAAAACATTCAGTACTTC.

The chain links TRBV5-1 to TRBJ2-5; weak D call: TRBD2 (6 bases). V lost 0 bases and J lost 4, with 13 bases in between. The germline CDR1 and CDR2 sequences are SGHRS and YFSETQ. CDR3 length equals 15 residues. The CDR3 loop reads CASSLDGGRRETQYF. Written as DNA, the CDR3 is TGCGCCAGCAGCTTGGACGGGGGACGGAGAGAGACCCAGTACTTC.

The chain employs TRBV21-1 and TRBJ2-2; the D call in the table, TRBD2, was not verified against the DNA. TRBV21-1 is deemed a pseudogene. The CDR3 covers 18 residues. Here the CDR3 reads CASSPPTGLATNTGELFF. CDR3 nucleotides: TGTGCCAGCAGCCCTCCGACAGGACTAGCAACGAACACCGGGGAGCTGTTTTTT.

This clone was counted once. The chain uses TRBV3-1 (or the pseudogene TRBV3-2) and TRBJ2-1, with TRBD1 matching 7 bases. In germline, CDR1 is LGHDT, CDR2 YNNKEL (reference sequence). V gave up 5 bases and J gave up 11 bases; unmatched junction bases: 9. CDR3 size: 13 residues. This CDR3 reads CASSLGQRNKQFF. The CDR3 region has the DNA TGTGCCAGCAGCTTGGGACAGCGCAACAAGCAGTTCTTC.

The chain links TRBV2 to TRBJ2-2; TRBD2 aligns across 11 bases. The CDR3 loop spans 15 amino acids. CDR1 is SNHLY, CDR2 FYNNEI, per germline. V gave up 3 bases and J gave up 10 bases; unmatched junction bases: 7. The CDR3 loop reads CASSEHSGGAEELFF. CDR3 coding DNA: TGTGCCAGCAGTGAGCATAGCGGGGGGGCCGAGGAGCTGTTTTTT. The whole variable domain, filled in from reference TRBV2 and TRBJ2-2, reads EPEVTQTPSHQVTQMGQEVILRCVPISNHLYFYWYRQILGQKVEFLVSFYNNEISEKSEIFDDQFSVERPDGSNFTLKIRSTKLEDSAMYFCASSEHSGGAEELFFGEGSRLTVL.

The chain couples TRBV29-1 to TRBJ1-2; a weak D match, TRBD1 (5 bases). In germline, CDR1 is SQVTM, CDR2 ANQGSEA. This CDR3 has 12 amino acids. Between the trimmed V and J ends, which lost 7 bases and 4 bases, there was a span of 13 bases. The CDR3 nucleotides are TGCAGCGCCAAGACAGCGCTCTATGGCTACACCTTC. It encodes CSAKTALYGYTF.

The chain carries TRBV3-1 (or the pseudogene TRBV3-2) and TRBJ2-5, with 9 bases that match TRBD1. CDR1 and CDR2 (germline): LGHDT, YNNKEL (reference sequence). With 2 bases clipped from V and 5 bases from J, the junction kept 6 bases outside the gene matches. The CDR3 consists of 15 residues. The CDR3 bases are TGTGCCAGCAGCCAACCATTGACAGGGGGGGAGACCCAGTACTTC. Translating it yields CASSQPLTGGETQYF.

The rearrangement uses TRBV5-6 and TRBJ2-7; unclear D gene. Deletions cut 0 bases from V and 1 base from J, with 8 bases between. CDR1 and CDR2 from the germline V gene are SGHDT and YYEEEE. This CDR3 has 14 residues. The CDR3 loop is CASSLGQESYEQYF. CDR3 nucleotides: TGTGCCAGCAGCTTGGGGCAGGAATCCTACGAGCAGTACTTC.

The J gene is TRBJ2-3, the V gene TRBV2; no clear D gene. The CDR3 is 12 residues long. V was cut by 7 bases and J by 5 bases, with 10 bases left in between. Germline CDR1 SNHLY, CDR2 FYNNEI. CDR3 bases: TGTGCCAGCAAGCCCACTGGAGATACGCAGTATTTT. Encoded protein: CASKPTGDTQYF.

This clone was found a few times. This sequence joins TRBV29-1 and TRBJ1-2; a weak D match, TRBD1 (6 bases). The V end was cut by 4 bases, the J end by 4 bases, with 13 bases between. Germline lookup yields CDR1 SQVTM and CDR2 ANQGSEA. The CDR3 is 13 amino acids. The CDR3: CSVGGGEGYGYTF. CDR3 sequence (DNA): TGCAGCGTTGGGGGGGGCGAGGGCTATGGCTACACCTTC.

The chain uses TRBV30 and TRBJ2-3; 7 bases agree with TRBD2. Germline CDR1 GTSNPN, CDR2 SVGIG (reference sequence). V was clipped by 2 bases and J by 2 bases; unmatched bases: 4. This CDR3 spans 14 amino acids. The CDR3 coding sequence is TGTGCCTGGAGTATTGGGGGGGTCACAGATACGCAGTATTTT. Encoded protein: CAWSIGGVTDTQYF.